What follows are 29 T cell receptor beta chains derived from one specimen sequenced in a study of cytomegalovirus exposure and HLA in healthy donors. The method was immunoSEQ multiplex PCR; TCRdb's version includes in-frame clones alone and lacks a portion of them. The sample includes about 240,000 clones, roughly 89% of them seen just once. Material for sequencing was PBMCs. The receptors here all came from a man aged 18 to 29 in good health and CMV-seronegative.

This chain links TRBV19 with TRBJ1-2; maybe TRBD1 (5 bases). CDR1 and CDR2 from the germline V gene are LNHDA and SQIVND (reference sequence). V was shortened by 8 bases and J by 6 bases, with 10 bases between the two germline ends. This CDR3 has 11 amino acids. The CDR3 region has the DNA TGTGCCAGTGGGACTGGAGATGGCTACACCTTC. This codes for CASGTGDGYTF. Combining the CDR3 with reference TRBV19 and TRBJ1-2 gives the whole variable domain DGGITQSPKYLFRKEGQNVTLSCEQNLNHDAMYWYRQDPGQGLRLIYYSQIVNDFQKGDIAEGYSVSREKKESFPLTVTSAQKNPTAFYLCASGTGDGYTFGSGTRLTVV.

CDR3 coding DNA: TGTGCCAGCAATACCGGGACAGTAGTGTCACCCCTCCACTTT. It codes for CASNTGTVVSPLHF. This rearrangement joins TRBV7-9 to TRBJ1-6; TRBD1 matches at 7 bases. Looked up from germline, CDR1 is SEHNR and CDR2 is FQNEAQ (reference sequence). The junction had 10 bases not matched to a gene; V was cut back by 7 bases and J by 10 bases. The CDR3 is 14 amino acids. The whole variable domain, remainder taken from reference TRBV7-9 and TRBJ1-6, is DTGVSQNPRHKITKRGQNVTFRCDPISEHNRLYWYRQTLGQGPEFLTYFQNEAQLEKSRLLSDRFSAERPKGSFSTLEIQRTEQGDSAMYLCASNTGTVVSPLHFGNGTRLTVT.

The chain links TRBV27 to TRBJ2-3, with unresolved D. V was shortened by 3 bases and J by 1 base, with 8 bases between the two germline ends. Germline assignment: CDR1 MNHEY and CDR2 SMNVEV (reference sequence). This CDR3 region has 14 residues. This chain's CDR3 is CASSLEWGTDTQYF. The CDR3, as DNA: TGTGCCAGCAGTTTGGAGTGGGGCACAGATACGCAGTATTTT.

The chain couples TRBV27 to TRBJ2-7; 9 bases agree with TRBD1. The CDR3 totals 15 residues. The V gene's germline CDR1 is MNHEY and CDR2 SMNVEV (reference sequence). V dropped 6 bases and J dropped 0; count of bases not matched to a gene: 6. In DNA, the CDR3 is TGTGCCAGCAGCACAGGGGGCTCCAACTCCTACGAGCAGTACTTC. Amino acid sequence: CASSTGGSNSYEQYF.

This chain's CDR3 is CASSLARYTDTQYF. CDR3 DNA sequence: TGTGCCAGCAGCTTAGCGAGATACACAGATACGCAGTATTTT. V and J are TRBV7-2 and TRBJ2-3; no reliable D call. The germline V gene encodes CDR1 SGHTA and CDR2 FQGNSA. Trimming stripped 0 bases from V and 2 bases from J, with 6 bases between. The CDR3 has 14 residues.

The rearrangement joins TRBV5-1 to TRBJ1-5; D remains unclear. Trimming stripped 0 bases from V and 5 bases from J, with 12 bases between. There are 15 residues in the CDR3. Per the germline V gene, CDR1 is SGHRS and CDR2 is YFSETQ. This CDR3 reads CASSLGPDNYQPQHF. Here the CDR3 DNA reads TGCGCCAGCAGCTTGGGCCCAGACAACTATCAGCCCCAGCATTTT. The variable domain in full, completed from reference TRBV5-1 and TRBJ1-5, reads KAGVTQTPRYLIKTRGQQVTLSCSPISGHRSVSWYQQTPGQGLQFLFEYFSETQRNKGNFPGRFSGRQFSNSRSEMNVSTLELGDSALYLCASSLGPDNYQPQHFGDGTRLSIL.

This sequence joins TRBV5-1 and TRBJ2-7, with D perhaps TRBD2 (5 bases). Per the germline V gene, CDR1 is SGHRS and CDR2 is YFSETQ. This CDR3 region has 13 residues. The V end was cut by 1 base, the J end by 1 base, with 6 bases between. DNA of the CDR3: TGCGCCAGCAGCTTGTGGGAGTCCTACGAGCAGTACTTC. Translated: CASSLWESYEQYF.

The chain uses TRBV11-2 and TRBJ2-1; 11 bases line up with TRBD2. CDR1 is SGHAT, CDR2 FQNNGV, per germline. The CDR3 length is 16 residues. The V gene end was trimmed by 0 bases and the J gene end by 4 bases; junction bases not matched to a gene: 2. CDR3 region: CASSLEVAGGYNEQFF. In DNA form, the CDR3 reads TGTGCCAGCAGCTTAGAGGTAGCGGGGGGGTACAATGAGCAGTTCTTC.

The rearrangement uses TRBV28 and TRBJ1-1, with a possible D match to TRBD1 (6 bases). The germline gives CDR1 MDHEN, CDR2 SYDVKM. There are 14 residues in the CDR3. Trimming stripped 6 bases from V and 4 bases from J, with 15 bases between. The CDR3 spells CASRRTGQRTEAFF. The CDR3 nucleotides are TGTGCCAGCAGACGAACTGGACAGCGCACTGAAGCTTTCTTT.

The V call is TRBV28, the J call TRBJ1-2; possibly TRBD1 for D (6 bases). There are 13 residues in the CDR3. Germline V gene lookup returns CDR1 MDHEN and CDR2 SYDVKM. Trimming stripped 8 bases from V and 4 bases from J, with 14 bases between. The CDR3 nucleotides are TGTGCCAGCGGAAGCGGGGGCCTCTATGGCTACACCTTC. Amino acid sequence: CASGSGGLYGYTF.

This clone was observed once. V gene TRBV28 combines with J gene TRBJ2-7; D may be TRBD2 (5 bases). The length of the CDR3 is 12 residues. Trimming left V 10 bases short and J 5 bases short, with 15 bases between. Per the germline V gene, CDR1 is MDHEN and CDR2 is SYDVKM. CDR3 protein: CATAPGKHEQYF. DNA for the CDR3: TGTGCCACGGCGCCGGGGAAACACGAGCAGTACTTC.

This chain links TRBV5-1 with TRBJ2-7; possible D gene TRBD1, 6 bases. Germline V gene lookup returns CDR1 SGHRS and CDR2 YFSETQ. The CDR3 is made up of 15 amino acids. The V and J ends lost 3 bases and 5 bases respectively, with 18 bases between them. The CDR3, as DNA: TGCGCCAGCAGCTGGGGGCCCCCACGAAAGAACGAGCAGTACTTC. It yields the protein CASSWGPPRKNEQYF. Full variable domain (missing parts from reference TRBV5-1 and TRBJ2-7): KAGVTQTPRYLIKTRGQQVTLSCSPISGHRSVSWYQQTPGQGLQFLFEYFSETQRNKGNFPGRFSGRQFSNSRSEMNVSTLELGDSALYLCASSWGPPRKNEQYFGPGTRLTVT.

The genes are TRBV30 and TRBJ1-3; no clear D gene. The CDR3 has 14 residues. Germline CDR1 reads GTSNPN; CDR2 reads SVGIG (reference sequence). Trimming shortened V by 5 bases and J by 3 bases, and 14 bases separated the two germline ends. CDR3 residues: CAWLAPFRGNTIYF. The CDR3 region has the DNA TGTGCCTGGTTAGCTCCCTTCCGTGGAAACACCATATATTTT.

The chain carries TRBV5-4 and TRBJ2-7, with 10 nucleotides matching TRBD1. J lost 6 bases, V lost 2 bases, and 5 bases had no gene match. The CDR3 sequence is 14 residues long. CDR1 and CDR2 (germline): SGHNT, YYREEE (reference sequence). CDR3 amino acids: CASSFGTGEGEQYF. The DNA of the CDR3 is TGTGCCAGCAGCTTCGGGACAGGGGAGGGCGAGCAGTACTTC.

The CDR3 region is CASSAGTENTIYF. CDR3 DNA: TGTGCCAGCAGCGCCGGGACAGAAAACACCATATATTTT. The chain recombines TRBV9 with TRBJ1-3; 7 bases map to TRBD1. CDR1 is SGDLS, CDR2 YYNGEE, per germline. With 3 bases clipped from V and 6 bases from J, the junction kept 3 bases outside the gene matches. There are 13 residues in the CDR3. Using reference TRBV9 and TRBJ1-3 for the parts outside the CDR3, the full variable domain is DSGVTQTPKHLITATGQRVTLRCSPRSGDLSVYWYQQSLDQGLQFLIQYYNGEERAKGNILERFSAQQFPDLHSELNLSSLELGDSALYFCASSAGTENTIYFGEGSWLTVV.

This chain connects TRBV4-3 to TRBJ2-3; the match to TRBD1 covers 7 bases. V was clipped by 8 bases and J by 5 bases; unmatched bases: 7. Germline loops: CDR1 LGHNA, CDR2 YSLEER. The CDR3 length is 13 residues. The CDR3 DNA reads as TGCGCCAGCGGAGAGGGGGCGGAAGATACGCAGTATTTT. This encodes CASGEGAEDTQYF.

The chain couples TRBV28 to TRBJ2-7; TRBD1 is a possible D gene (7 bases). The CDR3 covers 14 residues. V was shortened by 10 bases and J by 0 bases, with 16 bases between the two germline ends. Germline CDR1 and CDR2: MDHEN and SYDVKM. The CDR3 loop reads CATIPGGTSYEQYF. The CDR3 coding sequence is TGTGCCACAATACCAGGGGGGACCTCCTACGAGCAGTACTTC.

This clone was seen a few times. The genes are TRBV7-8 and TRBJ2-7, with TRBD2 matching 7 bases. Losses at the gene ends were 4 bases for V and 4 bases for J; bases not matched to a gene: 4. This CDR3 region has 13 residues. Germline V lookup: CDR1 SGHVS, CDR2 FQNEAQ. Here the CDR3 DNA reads TGTGCCAGCAGCTATGGGACTATGTACGAGCAGTACTTC. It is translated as CASSYGTMYEQYF.

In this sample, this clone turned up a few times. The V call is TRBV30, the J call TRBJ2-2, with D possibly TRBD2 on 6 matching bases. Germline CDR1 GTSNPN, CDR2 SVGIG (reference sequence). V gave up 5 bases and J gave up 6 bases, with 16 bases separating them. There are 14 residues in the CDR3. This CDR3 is CAWEIAAGPGELFF. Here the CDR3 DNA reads TGTGCCTGGGAGATTGCGGCGGGACCCGGGGAGCTGTTTTTT.

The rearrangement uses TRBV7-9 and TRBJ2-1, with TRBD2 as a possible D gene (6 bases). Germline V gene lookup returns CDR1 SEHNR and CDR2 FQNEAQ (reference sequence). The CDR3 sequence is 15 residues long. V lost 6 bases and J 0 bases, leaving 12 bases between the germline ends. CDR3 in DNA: TGTGCCAGCAGTCCTGGGGGGAGCTCCTACAATGAGCAGTTCTTC. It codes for CASSPGGSSYNEQFF.

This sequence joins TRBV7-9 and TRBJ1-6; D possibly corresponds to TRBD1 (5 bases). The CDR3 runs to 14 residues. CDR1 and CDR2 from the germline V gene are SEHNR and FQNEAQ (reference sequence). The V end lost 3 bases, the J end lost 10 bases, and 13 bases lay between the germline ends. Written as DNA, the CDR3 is TGTGCCAGCAGCTTTTCCAGGGCTGGCTCACCCCTCCACTTT. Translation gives CASSFSRAGSPLHF.

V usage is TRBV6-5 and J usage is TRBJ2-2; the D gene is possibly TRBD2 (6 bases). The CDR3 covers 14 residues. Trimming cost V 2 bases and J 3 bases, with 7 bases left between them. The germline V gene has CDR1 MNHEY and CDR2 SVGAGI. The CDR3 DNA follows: TGTGCCAGCAGTTACACGGGAGACACCGGGGAGCTGTTTTTT. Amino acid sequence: CASSYTGDTGELFF.

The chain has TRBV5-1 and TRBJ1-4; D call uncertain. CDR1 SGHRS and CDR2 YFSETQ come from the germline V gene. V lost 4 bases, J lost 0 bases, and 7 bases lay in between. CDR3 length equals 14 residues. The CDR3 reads CASSNQATNEKLFF. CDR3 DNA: TGCGCCAGCAGCAATCAGGCAACTAATGAAAAACTGTTTTTT.

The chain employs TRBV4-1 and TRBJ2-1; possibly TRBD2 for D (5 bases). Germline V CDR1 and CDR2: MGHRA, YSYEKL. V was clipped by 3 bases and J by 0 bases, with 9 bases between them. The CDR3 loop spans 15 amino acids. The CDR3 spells CASSQSGGSYNEQFF. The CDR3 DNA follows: TGCGCCAGCAGCCAGAGCGGCGGCTCCTACAATGAGCAGTTCTTC.

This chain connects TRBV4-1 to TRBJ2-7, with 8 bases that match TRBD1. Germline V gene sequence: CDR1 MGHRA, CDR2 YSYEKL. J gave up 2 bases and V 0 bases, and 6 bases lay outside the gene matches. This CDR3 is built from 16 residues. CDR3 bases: TGCGCCAGCAGCCAAGAACCAGGGGGCCGGACCTACGAGCAGTACTTC. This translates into CASSQEPGGRTYEQYF.

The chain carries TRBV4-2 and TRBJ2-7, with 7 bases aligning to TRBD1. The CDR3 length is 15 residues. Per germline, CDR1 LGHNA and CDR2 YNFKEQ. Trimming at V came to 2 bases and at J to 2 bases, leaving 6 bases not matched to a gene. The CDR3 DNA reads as TGTGCCAGCAGCCAAAAGGACAGGAGCCCCTACGAGCAGTACTTC. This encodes CASSQKDRSPYEQYF.

In nucleotides, the CDR3 is TGTGCCAGCAGTTACGATACAGGGACCGGGGAGCTGTTTTTT. Protein sequence: CASSYDTGTGELFF. The chain links TRBV6-5 to TRBJ2-2; perhaps TRBD1 as D (6 bases). V gave up 2 bases and J gave up 5 bases, with 9 bases separating them. Germline V gives CDR1 MNHEY, CDR2 SVGAGI. This CDR3 has 14 residues.

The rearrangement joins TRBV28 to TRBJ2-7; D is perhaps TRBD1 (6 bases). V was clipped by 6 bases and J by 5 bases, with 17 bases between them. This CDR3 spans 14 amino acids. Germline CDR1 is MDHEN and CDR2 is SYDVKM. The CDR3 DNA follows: TGTGCCAGCAGCCGGACCTCGCAGGGGCACGAGCAGTACTTC. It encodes CASSRTSQGHEQYF.

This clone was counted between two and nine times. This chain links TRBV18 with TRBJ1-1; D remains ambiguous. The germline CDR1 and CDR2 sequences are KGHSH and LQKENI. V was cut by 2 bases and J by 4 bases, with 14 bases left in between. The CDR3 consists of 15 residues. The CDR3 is CASSPSLVVGTEAFF. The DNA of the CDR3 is TGTGCCAGCTCACCAAGTTTAGTGGTTGGCACTGAAGCTTTCTTT. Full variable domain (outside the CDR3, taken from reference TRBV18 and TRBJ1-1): NAGVMQNPRHLVRRRGQEARLRCSPMKGHSHVYWYRQLPEEGLKFMVYLQKENIIDESGMPKERFSAEFPKEGPSILRIQQVVRGDSAAYFCASSPSLVVGTEAFFGQGTRLTVV.